These 30 T cell receptor beta chains originate from one sample sequenced in a study of technical replicates of blood from a handful of donors. TCRdb keeps only in-frame clones here, not all; method: immunoSEQ multiplex PCR. This repertoire shows tens of thousands of clones, approximately 94% found once; its top ten account for under 0.5%. Sequencing was performed on T cells isolated from PBMCs. The receptors here all came from a human donor in good health.

This sequence joins TRBV4-1 and TRBJ1-1; D is undetermined. V was clipped by 1 base and J by 1 base, with 10 bases between them. Germline lookup yields CDR1 MGHRA and CDR2 YSYEKL. CDR3 size: 15 residues. The CDR3 coding sequence is TGCGCCAGCAGCCAAGTATCGGGGAAGAACACTGAAGCTTTCTTT. This translates into CASSQVSGKNTEAFF.

V usage is TRBV28 and J usage is TRBJ1-5, with a weak D call TRBD1 (6 bases). The CDR3 runs 15 residues. Trimming cost V 2 bases and J 3 bases, with 11 bases left between them. Germline CDR1 MDHEN, CDR2 SYDVKM. CDR3 loop: CASSLVTGLNQPQHF. The CDR3 nucleotides are TGTGCCAGCAGTTTAGTGACAGGACTCAATCAGCCCCAGCATTTT.

V and J are TRBV7-3 and TRBJ2-1; 8 bases map to TRBD2. Germline V gene lookup returns CDR1 SGHTA and CDR2 FQGTGA. This CDR3 has 17 residues. The J segment lost 7 bases and the V segment lost 1 base, leaving 12 bases of the junction unmatched. CDR3 bases: TGTGCCAGCAGCTTAAGCCCTTCCAGCGGGAGTCTTAATGAGCAGTTCTTC. Residues: CASSLSPSSGSLNEQFF.

The rearrangement links TRBV28 to TRBJ1-2; 8 bases map to TRBD1. Germline values: CDR1 MDHEN, CDR2 SYDVKM. Losses at the gene ends were 11 bases for V and 5 bases for J; bases not matched to a gene: 4. The CDR3 loop spans 11 amino acids. The CDR3 coding sequence is TGTGCCCTCCGGACAGGGTATGGCTACACCTTC. This gives the protein CALRTGYGYTF.

This clone was observed a single time. This chain uses TRBV7-3 with TRBJ1-5; D ambiguous. The CDR3 has 13 residues. Germline-derived CDR1 and CDR2 are SGHTA and FQGTGA. V was shortened by 1 base and J by 3 bases, with 4 bases between the two germline ends. The CDR3 bases are TGTGCCAGCAGCTTAAGGCCCAATCAGCCCCAGCATTTT. This codes for CASSLRPNQPQHF.

V and J are TRBV28 and TRBJ2-1; TRBD2 matches 7 bases. In germline, CDR1 is MDHEN, CDR2 SYDVKM. This CDR3 is 15 amino acids long. V gave up 7 bases and J gave up 5 bases; unmatched junction bases: 11. CDR3 DNA: TGTGCCAGCAAATCGAGTCTAGCGGTAGACAATGAGCAGTTCTTC. Its protein product is CASKSSLAVDNEQFF.

The rearrangement uses TRBV27 and TRBJ2-7, with D possibly TRBD1 on 6 matching bases. Trimming cost V 6 bases and J 3 bases, with 15 bases left between them. Germline-derived CDR1 and CDR2 are MNHEY and SMNVEV (reference sequence). CDR3 length: 14 amino acids. CDR3 bases: TGTGCCAGCAGCCTCACAGGGTCTTTCTACGAGCAGTACTTC. It codes for CASSLTGSFYEQYF.

The rearrangement joins TRBV5-1 to TRBJ2-5, with 8 bases identical to TRBD1. The CDR3 totals 12 residues. Germline loops: CDR1 SGHRS, CDR2 YFSETQ. V shed 6 bases and J 5 bases; nucleotides not matched to a gene: 3. Here the CDR3 reads CASTRDRETQYF. The CDR3 DNA is TGCGCCAGCACCAGGGACAGGGAGACCCAGTACTTC.

The chain is built from TRBV6-9 and TRBJ2-1, with 14 bases aligning to TRBD2. The CDR3 sequence is 18 residues long. Trimming took 11 bases from V and 5 from J; bases not matched to a gene: 17. CDR1 MNHGY and CDR2 SVAAGI come from the germline V gene. In DNA form, the CDR3 reads TGTGCCGCAACGTCCTTACAGGGACTAGCGGGAGAGGACAATGAGCAGTTCTTC. It translates to CAATSLQGLAGEDNEQFF.

This chain connects TRBV5-1 to TRBJ1-2; 11 nucleotides agree with TRBD1. This CDR3 is 13 amino acids long. CDR1 SGHRS and CDR2 YFSETQ come from the germline V gene. Trimming took 6 bases from V and 5 from J; bases not matched to a gene: 3. The CDR3 DNA sequence: TGCGCCAGCACCCGGGACAGGGGGTATGGCTACACCTTC. It specifies CASTRDRGYGYTF.

Worth noting for this clone: At one boundary the junction diverges from the germline segment, which might be a read error. The chain employs TRBV7-9 and TRBJ1-2; weak D call: TRBD1 (5 bases). CDR1 and CDR2 (germline): SEHNR, FQNEAQ (reference sequence). This CDR3 comprises 13 residues. The CDR3 DNA sequence: TGTGCCAGCAGATTAGACAGTAACTATGGCTACACCTTC. Its protein product is CASRLDSNYGYTF.

CDR3 sequence (DNA): TGTGCCAGCAGCTTAGCTAGCCTGGGGACCCAGTACTTC. Protein product: CASSLASLGTQYF. This rearrangement joins TRBV11-2 to TRBJ2-5; D possibly corresponds to TRBD2 (5 bases). The CDR3 is 13 residues long. Trimming pared 1 base from V and 7 bases from J, leaving 10 bases between. CDR1 is SGHAT and CDR2 is FQNNGV in the germline V gene.

This clone was detected only once. The chain links TRBV5-6 to TRBJ1-2, with D uncertain. V was pared by 6 bases and J by 0 bases, with 12 bases between. This CDR3 spans 14 amino acids. CDR1 SGHDT and CDR2 YYEEEE come from the germline V gene. The CDR3 is CASTLFQANYGYTF. CDR3 nucleotides: TGTGCCAGCACCCTATTCCAAGCTAACTATGGCTACACCTTC. Variable domain in full (rest from reference TRBV5-6 and TRBJ1-2): DAGVTQSPTHLIKTRGQQVTLRCSPKSGHDTVSWYQQALGQGPQFIFQYYEEEERQRGNFPDRFSGHQFPNYSSELNVNALLLGDSALYLCASTLFQANYGYTFGSGTRLTVV.

The V and J genes are TRBV4-1 and TRBJ1-2; 7 bases match TRBD1. Germline loops: CDR1 MGHRA, CDR2 YSYEKL. Germline trimming cut 4 bases from V and 0 bases from J; bases unmatched to any gene: 5. The CDR3 covers 15 residues. DNA for the CDR3: TGCGCCAGCAGCCTACAGACAGGGACTAACTATGGCTACACCTTC. Protein sequence: CASSLQTGTNYGYTF.

V gene TRBV6-1 combines with J gene TRBJ2-7; weak D call: TRBD1 (6 bases). Germline V gene data show CDR1 as MNHNS and CDR2 as SASEGT. The V end was cut by 3 bases, the J end by 3 bases, with 12 bases between. The CDR3 loop spans 14 amino acids. The CDR3 spells CASSDLDRIYEQYF. In nucleotides, the CDR3 is TGTGCCAGCAGTGACTTAGACAGGATCTACGAGCAGTACTTC.

The CDR3 nucleotides read TGCAGCGTTGAGGCACAGGGCCAGCCCCAGCATTTT. Its protein product is CSVEAQGQPQHF. The rearrangement links TRBV29-1 to TRBJ1-5; tentative D call: TRBD1 (6 bases). Germline V gene sequence: CDR1 SQVTM, CDR2 ANQGSEA. The CDR3 has 12 residues. Trimming pared 3 bases from V and 7 bases from J, leaving 10 bases between.

This clone appeared once. J is TRBJ1-2 and V is TRBV14; TRBD1 agrees at 9 bases. This CDR3 has 14 residues. CDR1 and CDR2 (germline): SGHDN, FVKESK. With V trimmed by 3 bases and J by 6 bases, 5 bases remained unmatched. This CDR3 is CASSQNRGQDGYTF. The DNA of the CDR3 is TGTGCCAGCAGCCAGAACAGGGGGCAGGATGGCTACACCTTC.

The rearrangement uses TRBV6-5 and TRBJ2-1; D perhaps matches TRBD2 (6 bases). CDR1 is MNHEY, CDR2 SVGAGI, per germline. Trimming removed 7 bases at V and 9 bases at J, with 19 bases between. The CDR3 has 14 residues. In DNA, the CDR3 is TGTGCCAGCAATGGGCTAGGTAAAGCGGGTGAGCAGTTCTTC. Protein product: CASNGLGKAGEQFF.

The chain carries TRBV5-4 and TRBJ2-1, with 12 nucleotides matching TRBD2. From germline, CDR1 is SGHNT and CDR2 YYREEE (reference sequence). This CDR3 has 15 amino acids. The trim removed 4 bases at V and 4 bases at J, leaving 3 bases unmatched. DNA for the CDR3: TGTGCCAGCAGCGCAGGGACTAGCGGGTACAATGAGCAGTTCTTC. This encodes CASSAGTSGYNEQFF.

This chain connects TRBV2 to TRBJ1-5, with D unresolved. The CDR3 is made up of 17 amino acids. The germline CDR1 and CDR2 sequences are SNHLY and FYNNEI. With 3 bases removed from V and 0 bases from J, the gap between germline ends came to 15 bases. CDR3 protein: CASSENSPFYSNQPQHF. Here the CDR3 DNA reads TGTGCCAGCAGTGAGAATAGCCCCTTTTATAGCAATCAGCCCCAGCATTTT.

The sample holds one count of this clone. The chain uses TRBV7-9 and TRBJ1-1; 8 bases are shared with TRBD1. The CDR3 covers 15 residues. V was clipped by 6 bases and J by 0 bases; unmatched bases: 6. CDR1 is SEHNR, CDR2 FQNEAQ, per germline (reference sequence). In DNA form, the CDR3 reads TGTGCCAGCAGGGGAGGACAGGGAGTGAACACTGAAGCTTTCTTT. It codes for CASRGGQGVNTEAFF.

V is TRBV28 and J is TRBJ2-1; TRBD2 might be the D (7 bases). Germline V gene data show CDR1 as MDHEN and CDR2 as SYDVKM. V lost 3 bases to trimming and J lost 6 bases, with 18 bases between them. The CDR3 totals 16 residues. The CDR3, as DNA: TGTGCCAGCAGTTTCAGGGGAGGGAAAGGGGGCAATGAGCAGTTCTTC. This sequence encodes CASSFRGGKGGNEQFF.

This chain links TRBV27 with TRBJ2-7, with a weak D call TRBD2 (6 bases). The V gene lost 4 bases and the J gene lost 2 bases, with 18 bases spanning the gap. The germline gives CDR1 MNHEY, CDR2 SMNVEV (reference sequence). CDR3 length: 16 residues. The CDR3 loop is CASSSDYGTSTYEQYF. CDR3 DNA: TGTGCCAGCAGTTCGGACTACGGGACTTCCACCTACGAGCAGTACTTC.

The chain couples TRBV5-8 to TRBJ2-1, with D perhaps TRBD1 (5 bases). Germline CDR1 reads SGHTS; CDR2 reads YDEGEE. The length of the CDR3 is 13 residues. V was shortened by 1 base and J by 5 bases, with 7 bases between the two germline ends. The CDR3 region is CASSLQGNNEQFF. In nucleotides, the CDR3 is TGTGCCAGCAGCTTGCAGGGAAACAATGAGCAGTTCTTC.

V and J are TRBV11-3 and TRBJ1-1; TRBD1 matches at 11 bases. Germline CDR1 reads SGHNT; CDR2 reads YENEEA. CDR3 length: 15 residues. With 5 bases clipped from V and 5 bases from J, the junction kept 7 bases outside the gene matches. The DNA of the CDR3 is TGTGCCAGCAGCCCGAGAGGACAGGGGGCAACTGAAGCTTTCTTT. Protein: CASSPRGQGATEAFF.

The J gene is TRBJ2-4, the V gene TRBV5-6; the D gene is possibly TRBD1 (5 bases). The CDR3 is 14 amino acids. V lost 0 bases and J lost 8, with 12 bases in between. Germline CDR1 and CDR2: SGHDT and YYEEEE. The CDR3 protein is CASSLGTGDHIQYF. The CDR3 coding sequence is TGTGCCAGCAGCTTGGGTACAGGAGACCACATTCAGTACTTC.

The V call is TRBV5-6, the J call TRBJ2-7; D not resolved. Germline assignment: CDR1 SGHDT and CDR2 YYEEEE. The length of the CDR3 is 14 residues. V lost 0 bases and J 0 bases, leaving 7 bases between the germline ends. The CDR3 bases are TGTGCCAGCAGCTTGGTCAGGAACTCCTACGAGCAGTACTTC. This codes for CASSLVRNSYEQYF.

This chain connects TRBV11-3 to TRBJ2-6, with D maybe TRBD2 (6 bases). Trimming removed 1 base at V and 1 base at J, with 8 bases between. Germline lookup yields CDR1 SGHNT and CDR2 YENEEA. There are 16 residues in the CDR3. CDR3 sequence: CASSLGAGSGANVLTF. The CDR3 region has the DNA TGTGCCAGCAGCTTAGGCGCGGGATCTGGGGCCAACGTCCTGACTTTC.

As concerns this clone: The identical CDR3 is also encoded by other nucleotide sequences in the sample. V usage is TRBV7-3 and J usage is TRBJ1-1; D not resolved. Trimming cost V 5 bases and J 0 bases, with 7 bases left between them. Germline values: CDR1 SGHTA, CDR2 FQGTGA. This CDR3 is 13 amino acids long. Here the CDR3 DNA reads TGTGCCAGCAGCCTCTCAGTGAACACTGAAGCTTTCTTT. This gives the protein CASSLSVNTEAFF.

J is TRBJ1-5 and V is TRBV7-8, with unresolved D. This CDR3 is 16 amino acids long. CDR1 is SGHVS and CDR2 is FQNEAQ in the germline V gene. Trimming shortened V by 5 bases and J by 6 bases, and 20 bases separated the two germline ends. The chain's CDR3 is CASSQMAAGFGQPQHF. CDR3 in DNA: TGTGCCAGCAGCCAAATGGCGGCGGGATTTGGTCAGCCCCAGCATTTT. Full variable domain (outside the CDR3, taken from reference TRBV7-8 and TRBJ1-5): GAGVSQSPRYKVAKRGQDVALRCDPISGHVSLFWYQQALGQGPEFLTYFQNEAQLDKSGLPSDRFFAERPEGSVSTLKIQRTQQEDSAVYLCASSQMAAGFGQPQHFGDGTRLSIL.